The rows below give T cell receptor beta chains drawn from one sample of a study of blood T cell repertoires in COVID-19. The assay was immunoSEQ multiplex PCR, and TCRdb's table has in-frame clones only and misses some. Among about 200,000 clones listed, 70% to 90% were seen once. What was sequenced was peripheral blood. These receptors came from a woman aged 50 to 60 with acute or convalescent COVID-19. Each CDR3 is given with its conserved first and last residue. The D gene is left open where the match is weak. Clone sizes are given selectively: once, few, many, or a class where the clone is expanded.

TRBD2 TRBJ2-3 NA TRBV19 CASSIGLAGVGTDTQYF TGTGCCAGTAGTATCGGACTAGCGGGAGTAGGCACAGATACGCAGTATTTT
TRBD1 TRBJ1-1 NA TRBV6-6 CASSYPQGLRTEAFF TGTGCCAGCAGTTACCCACAGGGGTTAAGGACTGAAGCTTTCTTT
TRBD1 TRBJ1-6 NA TRBV11-3 CASSSGGGEYSPLHF TGTGCCAGCAGCTCAGGAGGGGGCGAGTATTCACCCCTCCACTTT
TRBD1 TRBJ2-2 NA TRBV10-3 CAGQGDSTGELFF TGTGCCGGACAGGGGGATAGCACCGGGGAGCTGTTTTTT
TRBD2 TRBJ2-3 NA TRBV7-9 CASSPGLAGSTDTQYF TGTGCCAGCAGCCCGGGACTAGCGGGGAGCACAGATACGCAGTATTTT
NA TRBJ2-5 NA TRBV2 CASSDPGAGWGETQYF TGTGCCAGCAGTGACCCCGGGGCGGGATGGGGAGAGACCCAGTACTTC
NA TRBJ1-3 NA TRBV5-4 CASSLGQYSGNTIYF TGTGCCAGCAGCTTGGGGCAGTACTCTGGAAACACCATATATTTT
NA TRBJ1-3 few TRBV2 CASGAGYSGNTIYF TGTGCCAGCGGGGCAGGTTACTCTGGAAACACCATATATTTT
TRBD1 TRBJ2-3 NA TRBV10-1 CASSPDRASDTQYF TGCGCCAGCAGCCCAGACAGGGCATCTGATACGCAGTATTTT
TRBD1 TRBJ1-1 NA TRBV7-2 CASSLSRTGMNTEAFF TGTGCCAGCAGCTTAAGCCGGACAGGGATGAACACTGAAGCTTTCTTT
TRBD2 TRBJ2-3 NA TRBV10-3 CAISESTSGRAKDTQYF TGTGCCATCAGTGAGTCGACTAGCGGGAGGGCGAAGGATACGCAGTATTTT
NA TRBJ1-1 NA TRBV6-1 CASSGGHGTMDTEAFF TGTGCCAGCAGTGGGGGACACGGGACCATGGACACTGAAGCTTTCTTT
TRBD1 TRBJ2-5 NA TRBV5-1 CASSGAGTGRETQYF TGCGCCAGCAGCGGCGCCGGGACAGGGCGAGAGACCCAGTACTTC
NA TRBJ1-5 NA TRBV10-3 CAISVSGADQPQHF TGTGCCATCAGTGTGTCGGGGGCTGATCAGCCCCAGCATTTT
NA TRBJ1-6 NA TRBV4-1 CASSQTSNSPLHF TGCGCCAGCAGCCAGACTTCCAATTCACCCCTCCACTTT
NA TRBJ1-1 NA TRBV11-3 CASSPTRKTGEAFF TGTGCCAGCAGCCCCACCCGAAAGACAGGTGAAGCTTTCTTT
NA TRBJ1-6 once TRBV7-9 CASSFFGRANDSPLHF TGTGCCAGCAGCTTCTTTGGCAGGGCAAATGATTCACCCCTCCACTTT
TRBD2 TRBJ2-3 NA TRBV4-1 CASSQVRAGVTDTQYF TGCGCCAGCAGCCAAGTCCGAGCGGGGGTCACAGATACGCAGTATTTT
TRBD2 TRBJ2-1 NA TRBV5-4 CASSLGAGGYNEQFF TGTGCCAGCAGCTTGGGAGCGGGGGGATATAATGAGCAGTTCTTC
TRBD2 TRBJ2-1 once TRBV18 CASSETSGNINEQFF TGTGCCAGCTCGGAGACTAGCGGAAACATCAATGAGCAGTTCTTC
NA TRBJ2-4 NA TRBV11-2 CASNAIFVGAKNIQYF TGTGCCAGCAACGCCATCTTCGTCGGGGCCAAAAACATTCAGTACTTC
TRBD1 TRBJ1-3 NA TRBV7-9 CASSPGQGAGNTIYF TGTGCCAGCAGCCCGGGACAGGGGGCTGGAAACACCATATATTTT
TRBD1 TRBJ2-7 NA TRBV7-9 CASSSVEGQTYEQYF TGTGCCAGCAGCTCGGTCGAGGGACAGACCTACGAGCAGTACTTC
TRBD2 TRBJ2-7 NA TRBV29-1 CSVHSGAGLEQYF TGCAGCGTCCATAGCGGGGCGGGGCTCGAGCAGTACTTC
TRBD2 TRBJ2-1 NA TRBV3-1/TRBV3-2 CASSRPGGEGKVGQFF TGTGCCAGCAGCCGTCCCGGGGGGGAGGGCAAAGTAGGGCAGTTCTTC
NA TRBJ2-5 NA TRBV7-9 CASSFGQLGLRETQYF TGTGCCAGCAGCTTCGGTCAACTGGGCCTCCGAGAGACCCAGTACTTC
TRBD2 TRBJ2-1 NA TRBV5-4 CASSLGRGGHNEQFF TGTGCCAGCAGCTTGGGGCGGGGGGGCCACAATGAGCAGTTCTTC
NA TRBJ1-6 NA TRBV30 CAWGTGWSSPLHF TGTGCCTGGGGGACTGGGTGGAGTTCACCCCTCCACTTT
TRBD2 TRBJ2-3 NA TRBV3-1/TRBV3-2 CASSQTGLAGGQADTQYF TGTGCCAGCAGCCAAACGGGACTAGCGGGGGGGCAGGCAGATACGCAGTATTTT
TRBD2 TRBJ2-2 NA TRBV9 CASSPEGLAPITGELFF TGTGCCAGCAGCCCCGAGGGACTAGCTCCAATCACCGGGGAGCTGTTTTTT
TRBD2 TRBJ2-3 NA TRBV6-2/TRBV6-3 CASSKLAGGLGDTQYF TGTGCCAGCAGCAAACTAGCGGGGGGGCTCGGAGATACGCAGTATTTT
NA TRBJ1-2 NA TRBV11-2 CASSLGGRNYGYTF TGTGCCAGCAGCTTAGGGGGCAGAAACTATGGCTACACCTTC
NA TRBJ2-4 NA TRBV24-1 CAPSGDGKNIQYF TGTGCCCCATCGGGGGATGGCAAAAACATTCAGTACTTC
TRBD2 TRBJ2-7 NA TRBV7-9 CASSSGAGGEQYF TGTGCCAGCAGCTCAGGGGCGGGAGGTGAGCAGTACTTC
NA TRBJ1-3 NA TRBV4-1 CASSQDSTGARNTIYF TGCGCCAGCAGCCAAGATAGTACGGGTGCTCGGAACACCATATATTTT
NA TRBJ2-2 few TRBV4-3 CASSQDRASRGELFF TGCGCCAGCAGCCAAGATCGGGCTAGCCGCGGGGAGCTGTTTTTT
TRBD2 TRBJ2-7 NA TRBV24-1 CATSDNSGGYSYEQYF TGTGCCACCAGTGATAATAGCGGGGGATACTCCTACGAGCAGTACTTC
TRBD1 TRBJ1-4 NA TRBV19 CASSAVQGGEGKLFF TGTGCCAGTAGCGCAGTACAGGGGGGAGAGGGAAAACTGTTTTTT
TRBD2 TRBJ2-1 NA TRBV19 CASSIRLAVWDEQFF TGTGCCAGTAGTATCCGACTAGCGGTATGGGATGAGCAGTTCTTC
NA TRBJ2-7 NA TRBV19 CASSIEAGEQYF TGTGCCAGTAGTATCGAGGCGGGCGAGCAGTACTTC
TRBD2 TRBJ2-7 NA TRBV7-9 CASSLAGAGGEQYF TGTGCCAGCAGCTTAGCGGGCGCGGGGGGTGAGCAGTACTTC
TRBD1 TRBJ1-2 NA TRBV4-1 CASSHVRDRGEANYGYTF TGCGCCAGCAGCCACGTCCGGGACAGGGGCGAGGCTAACTATGGCTACACCTTC
NA TRBJ1-4 NA TRBV7-2 CASSLKSRSLNEKLFF TGTGCCAGCAGCTTAAAATCGAGATCCCTTAATGAAAAACTGTTTTTT
TRBD2 TRBJ2-1 NA TRBV29-1 CSVEDRGSSYNEQFF TGCAGCGTTGAAGATCGCGGGAGCTCCTACAATGAGCAGTTCTTC
TRBD1 TRBJ1-5 NA TRBV6-4 CANTRTGFNQPQHF TGTGCCAACACCAGGACAGGGTTCAATCAGCCCCAGCATTTT
TRBD1 TRBJ2-4 NA TRBV28 CASSFRGLAKNIQYF TGTGCCAGCAGTTTCAGGGGGCTAGCCAAAAACATTCAGTACTTC
TRBD1 TRBJ2-2 NA TRBV6-5 CASSYRTGVGELFF TGTGCCAGCAGTTACCGGACAGGGGTCGGGGAGCTGTTTTTT
NA TRBJ1-1 NA TRBV5-8 CASSLADRNTEAFF TGTGCCAGCAGCTTGGCGGACAGGAACACTGAAGCTTTCTTT